The rows below give T cell receptor beta chains drawn from one sample of a study of neurological immune-mediated disorders. Each CDR3 protein gets one entry after TCRdb re-called the 5' RACE reads with MiXCR. The profile shows about 39,000 distinct CDR3 sequences, just under 7.5% of them singletons. The specimen was CD4+ T cells from blood. Every receptor here comes from a man aged 45-65 years in good health. The CDR3 runs from the conserved cysteine through the conserved F or W. D genes are given only for firm matches. Some rows have no size entry. The others give once, few or many, or a class for an expanded clone.

j_gene | abundance | v_gene | d_gene | CDR3aa | CDR3nt
TRBJ2-5 | many | TRBV20-1 | NA | CSARARTEKETQYF | TGCAGTGCTAGAGCGAGGACAGAAAAAGAGACCCAGTACTTC
TRBJ1-5 | many | TRBV10-3 | TRBD1 | CATGGGTGANQPQHF | TGTGCCACCGGGGGGGGGACAGGGGCTAATCAGCCCCAGCATTTT
TRBJ1-2 | few | TRBV20-1 | TRBD1 | CSARDGTGTNYGYTF | TGCAGTGCTAGAGATGGGACAGGGACAAACTATGGCTACACCTTC
TRBJ2-7 | NA | TRBV7-2 | NA | CASNLGSGDEQYF | TGTGCCAGCAACCTTGGGTCGGGTGACGAGCAGTACTTC
TRBJ1-2 | many | TRBV24-1 | NA | CATSDTPQDYGYTF | TGTGCCACCAGTGATACCCCCCAAGACTATGGCTACACCTTC
TRBJ2-5 | many | TRBV28 | NA | CASSPPDGQETQYF | TGTGCCAGCAGTCCACCAGACGGGCAAGAGACCCAGTACTTC
TRBJ2-1 | many | TRBV6-5 | TRBD2 | CASSVGLAAWNNEQFF | TGTGCCAGCAGTGTAGGACTAGCGGCATGGAACAATGAGCAGTTCTTC
TRBJ2-5 | many | TRBV15 | NA | CATSTGGVQETQYF | TGTGCCACCAGCACCGGCGGGGTCCAAGAGACCCAGTACTTC
TRBJ1-2 | many | TRBV27 | TRBD1 | CASSPQGAPGQFNYGYTF | TGTGCCAGCAGCCCTCAGGGGGCGCCGGGACAATTTAACTATGGCTACACCTTC
TRBJ2-2 | many | TRBV5-1 | NA | CASSQMGTLGGAGELFF | TGCGCCAGCAGCCAAATGGGGACTCTGGGAGGAGCCGGGGAGCTGTTTTTT
TRBJ1-2 | many | TRBV4-1 | NA | CASSPGLGENYGYTF | TGCGCCAGCAGCCCAGGACTGGGGGAGAACTATGGCTACACCTTC
TRBJ2-5 | many | TRBV9 | NA | CASSVEAQETQYF | TGTGCCAGCAGCGTAGAGGCGCAGGAGACCCAGTACTTC
TRBJ2-7 | many | TRBV7-2 | NA | CASSLIFGPHEQYF | TGTGCCAGCAGCTTAATCTTCGGGCCACACGAGCAGTACTTC
TRBJ2-3 | many | TRBV28 | NA | CASSPIGTAPRDGTDTQYF | TGTGCCAGCAGTCCTATTGGGACCGCACCTAGGGATGGCACAGATACGCAGTATTTT
TRBJ1-5 | few | TRBV19 | TRBD1 | CASSTRQGWKPQHF | TGTGCCAGTAGTACTAGACAGGGTTGGAAGCCCCAGCATTTT
TRBJ2-1 | few | TRBV5-1 | NA | CASSSTASPDSYNEQFF | TGCGCCAGCAGCTCCACGGCTAGCCCAGACTCCTACAATGAGCAGTTCTTC
TRBJ2-7 | many | TRBV20-1 | NA | CSARASNSYEQYF | TGCAGTGCTAGAGCTAGCAACTCCTACGAGCAGTACTTC
TRBJ2-5 | many | TRBV5-5 | TRBD2 | CASSEPGLAVRTAETQYF | TGTGCCAGCAGCGAACCAGGACTAGCGGTACGAACGGCAGAGACCCAGTACTTC
TRBJ1-4 | many | TRBV20-1 | TRBD1 | CSARAYRGATNEKLFF | TGCAGTGCTAGAGCTTACAGGGGTGCAACTAATGAAAAACTGTTTTTT
TRBJ1-4 | many | TRBV18 | NA | CASSPGDEKLFF | TGTGCCAGCTCACCCGGGGATGAAAAACTGTTTTTT
TRBJ2-1 | NA | TRBV28 | NA | CASSLRIGLGEQFF | TGTGCCAGCAGTTTGCGGATCGGGCTAGGAGAGCAGTTCTTC
TRBJ2-3 | many | TRBV7-9 | NA | CASSPSGANTDTQYF | TGTGCCAGCAGCCCCTCGGGTGCGAACACAGATACGCAGTATTTT